Presented here are 16 T cell receptor beta chains from one specimen sequenced in a study of blood T cell repertoires in COVID-19. TCRdb's copy holds only in-frame clones and misses some; the assay was immunoSEQ multiplex PCR. The profile shows under 400,000 clones, around 85% of them singletons. Material for sequencing was PBMCs or T cells enriched from blood (not recorded which). The receptors derive from a middle-aged woman with acute COVID-19.

The chain uses TRBV5-4 and TRBJ1-6; 10 nucleotides match TRBD1. The CDR3 covers 13 residues. The J segment lost 7 bases and the V segment lost 9 bases, leaving 4 bases of the junction unmatched. Germline assignment: CDR1 SGHNT and CDR2 YYREEE (reference sequence). CDR3 region: CAIPGQGNSPLHF. CDR3 sequence (DNA): TGTGCCATACCGGGACAGGGGAATTCACCCCTCCACTTT.

This sequence joins TRBV9 and TRBJ2-5; 12 bases are shared with TRBD1. Trimming at V came to 3 bases and at J to 3 bases, leaving 3 bases not matched to a gene. Per germline, CDR1 SGDLS and CDR2 YYNGEE. This CDR3 comprises 15 residues. The CDR3 is CASSGGTGGEETQYF. The CDR3 DNA reads TGTGCCAGCAGCGGAGGGACAGGGGGCGAAGAGACCCAGTACTTC.

Here the CDR3 DNA reads TGTGCCAGCAGCTTTCAACAGGGAAGGGGAAACATTCAGTACTTC. Encoded protein: CASSFQQGRGNIQYF. This sequence joins TRBV5-6 and TRBJ2-4; maybe TRBD1 (6 bases). With 2 bases removed from V and 6 bases from J, the gap between germline ends came to 15 bases. This CDR3 region has 15 residues. Germline lookup yields CDR1 SGHDT and CDR2 YYEEEE. The variable domain in full, completed from reference TRBV5-6 and TRBJ2-4, reads DAGVTQSPTHLIKTRGQQVTLRCSPKSGHDTVSWYQQALGQGPQFIFQYYEEEERQRGNFPDRFSGHQFPNYSSELNVNALLLGDSALYLCASSFQQGRGNIQYFGAGTRLSVL.

With regard to this clone: Additional DNA sequences in this sample encode the identical CDR3. The chain combines TRBV28 with TRBJ1-1; D ambiguous. Germline V CDR1 and CDR2: MDHEN, SYDVKM. The CDR3 has 11 amino acids. Trimming stripped 7 bases from V and 2 bases from J, with 5 bases between. CDR3 sequence reads: CASIQNTEAFF. CDR3 coding DNA: TGTGCCAGCATCCAAAACACTGAAGCTTTCTTT.

The V call is TRBV7-8, the J call TRBJ2-1; 9 positions match TRBD1. This CDR3 contains 11 residues. V lost 2 bases, J lost 13 bases, and 0 bases stayed unmatched. Germline V CDR1 and CDR2: SGHVS, FQNEAQ. Here the CDR3 DNA reads TGTGCCAGCAGCTTAACAGGGGGCCAGTTCTTC. Translated, it gives CASSLTGGQFF. Full variable domain (remainder filled in from reference TRBV7-8 and TRBJ2-1): GAGVSQSPRYKVAKRGQDVALRCDPISGHVSLFWYQQALGQGPEFLTYFQNEAQLDKSGLPSDRFFAERPEGSVSTLKIQRTQQEDSAVYLCASSLTGGQFFGPGTRLTVL.

This clone was counted only a few times. This chain's CDR3 is CAISGGQGQNYEQYF. DNA of the CDR3: TGTGCCATCAGTGGAGGACAGGGGCAGAATTACGAGCAGTACTTC. This chain uses TRBV10-3 with TRBJ2-7, with 9 nucleotides matching TRBD1. V lost 4 bases and J lost 4; bases outside the gene matches: 8. The CDR3 runs to 15 residues. The germline gives CDR1 ENHRY, CDR2 SYGVKD.

This sequence joins TRBV4-2 and TRBJ2-2; D is unclear. The germline CDR1 and CDR2 sequences are LGHNA and YNFKEQ. CDR3 length: 13 amino acids. V lost 0 bases and J lost 8, with 7 bases in between. For the CDR3, the DNA is TGTGCCAGCAGCCAAGATAAGCCGGGGGAGCTGTTTTTT. Translated, it gives CASSQDKPGELFF.

J is TRBJ2-5 and V is TRBV2; 9 positions agree with TRBD1. V shed 6 bases, J shed 2 bases, and the junction held 7 bases outside the gene matches. Looked up from germline, CDR1 is SNHLY and CDR2 is FYNNEI. The CDR3 extends over 15 amino acids. CDR3 region: CASRGTGRRQETQYF. CDR3 in DNA: TGTGCCAGCAGGGGGACAGGGAGGAGGCAAGAGACCCAGTACTTC. Based on the CDR3 plus reference TRBV2 and TRBJ2-5, the full variable domain is EPEVTQTPSHQVTQMGQEVILRCVPISNHLYFYWYRQILGQKVEFLVSFYNNEISEKSEIFDDQFSVERPDGSNFTLKIRSTKLEDSAMYFCASRGTGRRQETQYFGPGTRLLVL.

This clone turned up a few times. V and J are TRBV7-7 and TRBJ2-2; 12 bases line up with TRBD2. Germline CDR1 is SSHAT and CDR2 is FNYEAQ (reference sequence). The length of the CDR3 is 16 residues. The CDR3 spells CATGTGRLAGAGELFF. Written as DNA, the CDR3 is TGTGCTACCGGGACAGGGCGACTAGCGGGAGCCGGGGAGCTGTTTTTT.

The chain combines TRBV18 with TRBJ2-7, with 9 positions matching TRBD1. The CDR3 runs to 15 residues. V lost 2 bases and J lost 5; bases outside the gene matches: 7. CDR1 KGHSH and CDR2 LQKENI come from the germline V gene. The CDR3 loop reads CASSPMRTGVHEQYF. CDR3 coding DNA: TGTGCCAGCTCACCAATGCGGACAGGGGTACACGAGCAGTACTTC.

The V gene is TRBV18, the J gene TRBJ2-5; 13 nucleotides match TRBD2. The germline V gene has CDR1 KGHSH and CDR2 LQKENI. With 5 bases clipped from V and 5 bases from J, the junction kept 5 bases outside the gene matches. The CDR3 is 15 residues long. The CDR3 is CASSAGTSGMETQYF. CDR3 DNA: TGTGCCAGCTCAGCCGGGACTAGCGGGATGGAGACCCAGTACTTC.

The genes are TRBV7-9 and TRBJ2-2; D not certain. Per the germline V gene, CDR1 is SEHNR and CDR2 is FQNEAQ (reference sequence). Between the trimmed V and J ends, which lost 3 bases and 1 base, there was a span of 12 bases. The CDR3 runs to 16 residues. CDR3 sequence reads: CASSFQATVNTGELFF. DNA of the CDR3: TGTGCCAGCAGCTTTCAAGCAACAGTGAACACCGGGGAGCTGTTTTTT.

The chain joins TRBV6-5 to TRBJ1-2; 11 nucleotides align to TRBD1. This CDR3 spans 15 amino acids. The germline CDR1 and CDR2 sequences are MNHEY and SVGAGI. The J segment lost 8 bases and the V segment lost 4 bases, leaving 9 bases of the junction unmatched. CDR3: CASSSGQGARGGYTF. The DNA of the CDR3 is TGTGCCAGCAGTTCCGGACAGGGGGCGAGGGGCGGCTACACCTTC.

The chain links TRBV10-3 to TRBJ2-7; 7 nucleotides agree with TRBD1. J was trimmed by 4 bases and V by 3 bases; bases with no gene match: 9. CDR3 length: 15 amino acids. The V gene's germline CDR1 is ENHRY and CDR2 SYGVKD. CDR3 sequence: CAISDVRDRFYEQYF. CDR3 coding DNA: TGTGCCATCAGTGACGTCCGGGACAGATTTTACGAGCAGTACTTC.

The chain recombines TRBV19 with TRBJ1-2; 9 positions agree with TRBD1. Looked up from germline, CDR1 is LNHDA and CDR2 is SQIVND (reference sequence). This CDR3 region has 15 residues. The V segment lost 4 bases and the J segment 4 bases; nucleotides outside the gene matches: 7. Here the CDR3 reads CASSNHRGRAYGYTF. CDR3 nucleotide sequence: TGTGCCAGTAGTAATCACAGGGGGCGCGCCTATGGCTACACCTTC.

The V call is TRBV5-1, the J call TRBJ2-7; TRBD2 might be the D (6 bases). CDR3 length: 15 amino acids. The germline V gene has CDR1 SGHRS and CDR2 YFSETQ. V was trimmed by 0 bases and J by 4 bases, leaving 14 bases between them. The DNA for the CDR3 is TGCGCCAGCAGCTTGGGACGGAGTGGGACTTACGAGCAGTACTTC. It translates to CASSLGRSGTYEQYF.